The next 12 T cell receptor beta chains were all read from a single sample in a study of long-term antiretroviral therapy in people with HIV. It was version v3.0 of the immunoSEQ assay that was run at survey level. Produced via immunoSEQ multiplex PCR; TCRdb's table is partial and in-frame only. The sample records 35,000 to 45,000 clones, 70% to 90% being singletons. This material consisted of unsorted PBMCs, taken just before starting antiretroviral therapy. These receptors were obtained from a woman under 30 with HIV.

In regard to this clone: The same CDR3 can be traced to other DNA sequences in this sample. The CDR3 region is CASSLVGQYYEQYF. The CDR3 bases are TGTGCCAGCAGCTTAGTCGGACAGTATTACGAGCAGTACTTC. The V and J genes are TRBV7-9 and TRBJ2-7; tentatively, D is TRBD1 (6 bases). Germline-derived CDR1 and CDR2 are SEHNR and FQNEAQ (reference sequence). Trimming shortened V by 1 base and J by 4 bases, and 11 bases separated the two germline ends. The CDR3 is 14 amino acids.

The gene calls are TRBV7-3 and TRBJ2-1; D is undetermined. Looked up from germline, CDR1 is SGHTA and CDR2 is FQGTGA. V was clipped by 5 bases and J by 0 bases, with 11 bases between them. This CDR3 spans 15 amino acids. The CDR3 region has the DNA TGTGCCAGCAGCCCCTCCCCGAGCTCCTACAATGAGCAGTTCTTC. This translates into CASSPSPSSYNEQFF.

This chain uses TRBV27 with TRBJ2-3, with 11 bases lining up with TRBD2. The germline gives CDR1 MNHEY, CDR2 SMNVEV (reference sequence). V shed 5 bases, J shed 4 bases, and the junction held 14 bases outside the gene matches. The CDR3 runs to 18 residues. The CDR3 reads CASSHRGTSGSLSDTQYF. The CDR3 region has the DNA TGTGCCAGCAGTCACCGAGGAACTAGCGGGAGCTTGTCAGATACGCAGTATTTT.

CDR3 sequence: CASSPRTGLTDTQYF. The CDR3 nucleotides are TGTGCCAGCAGCCCACGGACAGGACTCACAGATACGCAGTATTTT. The J gene is TRBJ2-3, the V gene TRBV5-4; TRBD1 agrees at 7 bases. This CDR3 region has 15 residues. V gave up 4 bases and J gave up 2 bases; unmatched junction bases: 7. Germline assignment: CDR1 SGHNT and CDR2 YYREEE (reference sequence).

This sequence joins TRBV11-3 and TRBJ2-3; TRBD2 aligns across 11 bases. Germline loops: CDR1 SGHNT, CDR2 YENEEA. This CDR3 is 16 amino acids long. V gave up 3 bases and J gave up 2 bases; unmatched junction bases: 4. In DNA, the CDR3 is TGTGCCAGCAGCTTCGGGACTAGCGGATCCACAGATACGCAGTATTTT. Encoded protein: CASSFGTSGSTDTQYF.

DNA of the CDR3: TGTGCCAGTTGGACTTTGCACACCGGGGAGCTGTTTTTT. Its protein is CASWTLHTGELFF. This chain joins TRBV6-5 and TRBJ2-2; D perhaps matches TRBD2 (5 bases). The CDR3 length is 13 residues. The V gene's germline CDR1 is MNHEY and CDR2 SVGAGI. Deletions cut 9 bases from V and 3 bases from J, with 11 bases between.

V and J are TRBV19 and TRBJ1-1, with D hard to call. V was cut by 3 bases and J by 5 bases, with 10 bases left in between. The CDR3 has 13 amino acids. The germline V gene has CDR1 LNHDA and CDR2 SQIVND (reference sequence). Here the CDR3 DNA reads TGTGCCAGTAGTATGCTGGCTGAGACTGAAGCTTTCTTT. Encoded protein: CASSMLAETEAFF.

The chain is built from TRBV11-3 and TRBJ2-1, with D maybe TRBD2 (5 bases). The germline gives CDR1 SGHNT, CDR2 YENEEA. V was shortened by 2 bases and J by 4 bases, with 6 bases between the two germline ends. The length of the CDR3 is 13 residues. The CDR3 loop reads CASSLPGYNEQFF. The CDR3 nucleotides are TGTGCCAGCAGCTTACCGGGGTACAATGAGCAGTTCTTC.

The sample holds one count of this clone. The chain is built from TRBV7-2 and TRBJ1-1; D may be TRBD1 (6 bases). Trimming cost V 4 bases and J 0 bases, with 12 bases left between them. The germline gives CDR1 SGHTA, CDR2 FQGNSA. The CDR3 covers 15 residues. CDR3 bases: TGTGCCAGCAGCTCGCTCAGGGGTCTGAACACTGAAGCTTTCTTT. Translated: CASSSLRGLNTEAFF. Full variable domain (missing parts from reference TRBV7-2 and TRBJ1-1): GAGVSQSPSNKVTEKGKDVELRCDPISGHTALYWYRQSLGQGLEFLIYFQGNSAPDKSGLPSDRFSAERTGGSVSTLTIQRTQQEDSAVYLCASSSLRGLNTEAFFGQGTRLTVV.

V usage is TRBV7-9 and J usage is TRBJ2-4; D is perhaps TRBD1 or TRBD2 (5 bases each). The germline V gene has CDR1 SEHNR and CDR2 FQNEAQ (reference sequence). The CDR3 is made up of 19 amino acids. V was clipped by 5 bases and J by 0 bases, with 23 bases between them. CDR3 DNA sequence: TGTGCCAGCAGCCCGGACGGGGCGGACGCTAAACTAGCCAAAAACATTCAGTACTTC. Protein sequence: CASSPDGADAKLAKNIQYF.

The rearrangement links TRBV9 to TRBJ2-3; D call uncertain. V shed 3 bases and J shed 0 bases, with 8 bases lying between them. CDR1 is SGDLS, CDR2 YYNGEE, per germline. The CDR3 is 14 residues long. CDR3: CASSAHTSTDTQYF. In DNA form, the CDR3 reads TGTGCCAGCAGCGCACACACTAGCACAGATACGCAGTATTTT.

The CDR3 DNA reads as TGTGCCAGCAGCTTGACCTTTGACAGGGTTCGGGAGCAGTACTTC. Protein sequence: CASSLTFDRVREQYF. The genes are TRBV7-2 and TRBJ2-7; 7 bases map to TRBD1. Per germline, CDR1 SGHTA and CDR2 FQGNSA. Trimming took 3 bases from V and 7 from J; bases not matched to a gene: 12. The CDR3 has 15 amino acids.